This is a list of T cell receptor beta chains from one sample in a study of molecular identifiers for immune sequencing clone quantification. TCRdb re-called the PCR reads through MiXCR, storing one row per CDR3 protein. The sample records some 91,000 distinct CDR3 sequences, more than 20% being singletons. The sample was naive CD8+ T cells from blood, with Jurkat cell RNA spiked in. The source is a human donor in good health. Some libraries in this study had Jurkat cell RNA spiked in. Each CDR3 is given with its conserved first and last residue. The order of the fields is V gene, clone size, J gene, D gene, CDR3 protein, CDR3 DNA. A D gene is named only where the DNA matches it firmly. Some rows have no size entry. The others give once, few or many, or a class for an expanded clone.

V gene: TRBV5-1
clone size: many
J gene: TRBJ2-2
D gene: TRBD1
CDR3 protein: CASSSGTGITGELFF
CDR3 DNA: TGCGCCAGCAGCTCCGGGACAGGGATCACCGGGGAGCTGTTTTTT

V gene: TRBV14
clone size: many
J gene: TRBJ2-1
D gene: NA
CDR3 protein: CASSQVNIYNEQFF
CDR3 DNA: TGTGCCAGCAGCCAAGTAAACATCTACAATGAGCAGTTCTTC

V gene: TRBV5-1
clone size: many
J gene: TRBJ1-1
D gene: NA
CDR3 protein: CASSSLAGGLDTEAFF
CDR3 DNA: TGCGCCAGCAGCTCCCTCGCGGGGGGGCTTGACACTGAAGCTTTCTTT

V gene: TRBV24-1
clone size: few
J gene: TRBJ1-5
D gene: TRBD1
CDR3 protein: CATGDRGNNQPQHF
CDR3 DNA: TGTGCCACCGGGGACAGGGGAAATAATCAGCCCCAGCATTTT

V gene: TRBV28
clone size: NA
J gene: TRBJ2-5
D gene: NA
CDR3 protein: CASTLVGGETQYF
CDR3 DNA: TGTGCCAGCACACTAGTTGGTGGAGAGACCCAGTACTTC

V gene: TRBV20-1
clone size: many
J gene: TRBJ2-7
D gene: TRBD1
CDR3 protein: CSALRDRGTYEQYF
CDR3 DNA: TGCAGTGCCCTACGCGACAGGGGTACCTACGAGCAGTACTTC

V gene: TRBV28
clone size: medium-sized
J gene: TRBJ2-7
D gene: NA
CDR3 protein: CASSFPGYEQYF
CDR3 DNA: TGTGCCAGCAGTTTCCCTGGCTACGAGCAGTACTTC

V gene: TRBV4-1
clone size: few
J gene: TRBJ1-3
D gene: TRBD1
CDR3 protein: CASSQDAKGQGIRGSGNTIYF
CDR3 DNA: TGCGCCAGCAGCCAAGATGCGAAGGGACAGGGGATACGGGGCTCTGGAAACACCATATATTTT

V gene: TRBV5-8
clone size: many
J gene: TRBJ2-7
D gene: NA
CDR3 protein: CASSLHWGSYEQYF
CDR3 DNA: TGTGCCAGCAGCCTACATTGGGGCTCCTACGAGCAGTACTTC

V gene: TRBV29-1
clone size: many
J gene: TRBJ2-3
D gene: NA
CDR3 protein: CSVVGTTDTQYF
CDR3 DNA: TGCAGCGTTGTAGGGACCACAGATACGCAGTATTTT

V gene: TRBV30
clone size: many
J gene: TRBJ2-7
D gene: TRBD1
CDR3 protein: CAWNRGADEQYF
CDR3 DNA: TGTGCCTGGAACAGGGGAGCGGACGAGCAGTACTTC

V gene: TRBV7-9
clone size: many
J gene: TRBJ1-2
D gene: NA
CDR3 protein: CASSLEEVGYTF
CDR3 DNA: TGTGCCAGCAGCTTAGAGGAGGTTGGCTACACCTTC

V gene: TRBV18
clone size: many
J gene: TRBJ2-7
D gene: NA
CDR3 protein: CASSPSGEQYF
CDR3 DNA: TGTGCCAGCTCACCATCTGGGGAGCAGTACTTC

V gene: TRBV20-1
clone size: many
J gene: TRBJ1-1
D gene: TRBD1
CDR3 protein: CSAILLGQGSEAFF
CDR3 DNA: TGCAGTGCTATCCTTCTGGGACAGGGCTCTGAAGCTTTCTTT

V gene: TRBV5-3
clone size: few
J gene: TRBJ2-7
D gene: NA
CDR3 protein: CASSPRGLYEQYF
CDR3 DNA: TGTGCCAGCAGCCCGCGGGGGCTCTACGAGCAGTACTTC

V gene: TRBV9
clone size: NA
J gene: TRBJ1-1
D gene: NA
CDR3 protein: CASSVEWANTEAFF
CDR3 DNA: TGTGCCAGCAGCGTAGAGTGGGCGAACACTGAAGCTTTCTTT

V gene: TRBV24-1
clone size: NA
J gene: TRBJ2-1
D gene: NA
CDR3 protein: CATSDPEGGGNEQLF
CDR3 DNA: TGTGCCACCAGTGACCCCGAAGGGGGCGGGAATGAGCAGCTCTTC

V gene: TRBV10-1
clone size: NA
J gene: TRBJ2-2
D gene: NA
CDR3 protein: CASRSSPNTGELFF
CDR3 DNA: TGCGCCAGCCGAAGCTCTCCGAACACCGGGGAGCTGTTTTTT

V gene: TRBV9
clone size: many
J gene: TRBJ2-2
D gene: NA
CDR3 protein: CASSPNTGELFF
CDR3 DNA: TGTGCCAGCAGCCCAAACACCGGGGAGCTGTTTTTT

V gene: TRBV7-8
clone size: NA
J gene: TRBJ2-7
D gene: TRBD1
CDR3 protein: CASSFPTGGGFKQYF
CDR3 DNA: TGTGCCAGCAGCTTTCCTACAGGGGGCGGATTCAAGCAGTACTTC

V gene: TRBV3-1
clone size: NA
J gene: TRBJ2-1
D gene: NA
CDR3 protein: CASSPRTLTDEQFF
CDR3 DNA: TGTGCCAGCAGCCCTCGGACCCTTACGGATGAGCAGTTCTTC

V gene: TRBV6-1
clone size: NA
J gene: TRBJ1-5
D gene: NA
CDR3 protein: CASSDSRPPSNQPQHF
CDR3 DNA: TGTGCCAGCAGTGACTCTCGGCCACCGTCCAATCAGCCCCAGCATTTT

V gene: TRBV20-1
clone size: many
J gene: TRBJ2-7
D gene: TRBD1
CDR3 protein: CSARDLQGAYEQYF
CDR3 DNA: TGCAGTGCTAGAGATCTCCAGGGGGCATACGAGCAGTACTTC

V gene: TRBV4-1
clone size: NA
J gene: TRBJ2-1
D gene: NA
CDR3 protein: CASSQASNEQFF
CDR3 DNA: TGCGCCAGCAGCCAAGCATCCAATGAGCAGTTCTTC

V gene: TRBV5-1
clone size: many
J gene: TRBJ1-1
D gene: TRBD1
CDR3 protein: CASSYVDRGQEAFF
CDR3 DNA: TGCGCCAGCAGCTACGTGGACAGGGGACAAGAAGCTTTCTTT

V gene: TRBV7-2
clone size: medium-sized
J gene: TRBJ2-3
D gene: NA
CDR3 protein: CASSLYADTQYF
CDR3 DNA: TGTGCCAGCAGCCTCTACGCAGATACGCAGTATTTT

V gene: TRBV12-3/TRBV12-4
clone size: many
J gene: TRBJ1-2
D gene: NA
CDR3 protein: CASSGAPVGYGYTF
CDR3 DNA: TGTGCCAGCAGCGGAGCTCCGGTTGGCTATGGCTACACCTTC

V gene: TRBV2
clone size: NA
J gene: TRBJ2-7
D gene: NA
CDR3 protein: CASSEGLTPSYEQYF
CDR3 DNA: TGTGCCAGCAGTGAAGGGCTAACCCCTAGCTACGAGCAGTACTTC

V gene: TRBV19
clone size: many
J gene: TRBJ2-5
D gene: NA
CDR3 protein: CASRSRGLETQYF
CDR3 DNA: TGTGCCAGTAGATCAAGGGGCCTAGAGACCCAGTACTTC

V gene: TRBV13
clone size: many
J gene: TRBJ2-3
D gene: TRBD2
CDR3 protein: CASSQLAGVEADTQYF
CDR3 DNA: TGTGCCAGCAGCCAACTAGCGGGAGTTGAGGCAGATACGCAGTATTTT

V gene: TRBV14
clone size: NA
J gene: TRBJ2-7
D gene: NA
CDR3 protein: CASSQVASYEQYF
CDR3 DNA: TGTGCCAGCAGCCAAGTTGCCTCCTACGAGCAGTACTTC

V gene: TRBV11-2
clone size: many
J gene: TRBJ2-5
D gene: NA
CDR3 protein: CASSLEFISNQETQYF
CDR3 DNA: TGTGCCAGCAGCTTAGAGTTTATAAGCAACCAAGAGACCCAGTACTTC

V gene: TRBV13
clone size: many
J gene: TRBJ2-1
D gene: NA
CDR3 protein: CASSLGLIGDEQFF
CDR3 DNA: TGTGCCAGCAGCTTAGGTCTCATCGGGGATGAGCAGTTCTTC

V gene: TRBV3-1
clone size: many
J gene: TRBJ2-7
D gene: NA
CDR3 protein: CASSHSTRSGAEQYF
CDR3 DNA: TGTGCCAGCAGCCATTCCACCAGATCCGGGGCCGAGCAGTACTTC

V gene: TRBV13
clone size: few
J gene: TRBJ1-1
D gene: NA
CDR3 protein: CASSLLLGGEGNTEAFF
CDR3 DNA: TGTGCCAGCAGCTTATTATTGGGGGGCGAAGGGAACACTGAAGCTTTCTTT

V gene: TRBV5-1
clone size: many
J gene: TRBJ2-5
D gene: NA
CDR3 protein: CASSFQETQYF
CDR3 DNA: TGCGCCAGCAGCTTCCAAGAGACCCAGTACTTC

V gene: TRBV19
clone size: many
J gene: TRBJ1-5
D gene: NA
CDR3 protein: CASSWGTRSNQPQHF
CDR3 DNA: TGTGCCAGTAGTTGGGGGACTAGGAGCAATCAGCCCCAGCATTTT

V gene: TRBV29-1
clone size: many
J gene: TRBJ2-5
D gene: TRBD2
CDR3 protein: CSVETLAGEVETQYF
CDR3 DNA: TGCAGCGTTGAGACATTAGCGGGAGAGGTAGAGACCCAGTACTTC

V gene: TRBV3-1
clone size: few
J gene: TRBJ2-7
D gene: TRBD1
CDR3 protein: CASSQGRGTGYEQYF
CDR3 DNA: TGTGCCAGCAGCCAAGGCCGCGGGACAGGGTACGAGCAGTACTTC

V gene: TRBV11-2
clone size: many
J gene: TRBJ2-7
D gene: TRBD1
CDR3 protein: CASSLATGQGSEQYF
CDR3 DNA: TGTGCCAGCAGCTTAGCGACGGGACAGGGAAGCGAGCAGTACTTC

V gene: TRBV4-2
clone size: NA
J gene: TRBJ1-5
D gene: NA
CDR3 protein: CTRSQAPDGPGQPQHF
CDR3 DNA: TGTACCCGCAGCCAAGCCCCCGACGGCCCTGGGCAGCCCCAGCATTTT

V gene: TRBV9
clone size: NA
J gene: TRBJ1-1
D gene: NA
CDR3 protein: CASSADRANTEAFF
CDR3 DNA: TGTGCCAGCAGCGCAGACCGGGCGAACACTGAAGCTTTCTTT

V gene: TRBV3-1
clone size: many
J gene: TRBJ2-3
D gene: TRBD2
CDR3 protein: CASSQEAGGGTVTDTQYF
CDR3 DNA: TGTGCCAGCAGCCAAGAAGCGGGCGGGGGGACCGTCACAGATACGCAGTATTTT

V gene: TRBV6-5
clone size: many
J gene: TRBJ2-7
D gene: NA
CDR3 protein: CASRPLASGAYEQYF
CDR3 DNA: TGTGCCAGCAGGCCTCTAGCGTCGGGAGCGTACGAGCAGTACTTC

V gene: TRBV29-1
clone size: many
J gene: TRBJ1-1
D gene: TRBD1
CDR3 protein: CSAATGPSTEAFF
CDR3 DNA: TGCAGCGCTGCGACAGGGCCCAGCACTGAAGCTTTCTTT